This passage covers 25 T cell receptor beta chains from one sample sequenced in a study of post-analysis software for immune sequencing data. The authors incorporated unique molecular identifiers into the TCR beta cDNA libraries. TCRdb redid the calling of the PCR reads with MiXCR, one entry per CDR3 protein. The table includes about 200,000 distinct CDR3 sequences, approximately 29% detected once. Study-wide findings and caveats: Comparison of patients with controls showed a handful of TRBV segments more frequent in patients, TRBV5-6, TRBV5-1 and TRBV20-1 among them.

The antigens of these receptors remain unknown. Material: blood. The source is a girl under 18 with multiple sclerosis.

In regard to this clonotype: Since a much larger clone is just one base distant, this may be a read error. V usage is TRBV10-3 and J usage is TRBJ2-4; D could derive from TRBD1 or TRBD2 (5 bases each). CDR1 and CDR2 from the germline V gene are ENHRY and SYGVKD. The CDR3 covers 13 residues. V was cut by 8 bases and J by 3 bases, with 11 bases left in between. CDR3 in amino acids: CAIGQGVKNIQYF. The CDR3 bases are TGTGCCATCGGCCAGGGAGTCAAAAACATTCAGTACTTC.

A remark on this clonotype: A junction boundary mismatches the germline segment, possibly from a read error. The CDR3 loop reads CASSPPAGRIETRYF. The DNA of the CDR3 is TGTGCCAGCTCACCACCAGCCGGAAGAATCGAGACCCGGTACTTC. V is TRBV18 and J is TRBJ2-5; D remains ambiguous. The V gene's germline CDR1 is KGHSH and CDR2 LQKENI. The CDR3 extends over 15 amino acids.

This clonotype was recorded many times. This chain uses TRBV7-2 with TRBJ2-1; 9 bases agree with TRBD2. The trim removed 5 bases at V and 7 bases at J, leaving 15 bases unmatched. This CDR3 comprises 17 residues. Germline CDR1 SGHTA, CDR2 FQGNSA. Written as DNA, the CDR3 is TGTGCCAGCAGCCTACGGGCTAGCGGGGCCAGGGGGAATGAGCAGTTCTTC. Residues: CASSLRASGARGNEQFF.

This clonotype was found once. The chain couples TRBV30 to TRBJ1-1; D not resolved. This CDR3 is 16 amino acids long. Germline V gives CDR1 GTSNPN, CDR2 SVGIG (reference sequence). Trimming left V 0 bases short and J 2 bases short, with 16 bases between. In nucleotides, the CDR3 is TGTGCCTGGAGTGTCCCCCGGGCGGGGAGAAACACTGAAGCTTTCTTT. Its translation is CAWSVPRAGRNTEAFF.

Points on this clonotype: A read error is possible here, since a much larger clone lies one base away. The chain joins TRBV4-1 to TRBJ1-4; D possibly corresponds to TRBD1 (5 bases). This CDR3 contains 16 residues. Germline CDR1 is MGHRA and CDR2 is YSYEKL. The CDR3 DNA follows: TGCGCCAGCAGCCAAGAGAAAGAGACAGTTTATGAAAAACGGTTTTTT. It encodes CASSQEKETVYEKRFF.

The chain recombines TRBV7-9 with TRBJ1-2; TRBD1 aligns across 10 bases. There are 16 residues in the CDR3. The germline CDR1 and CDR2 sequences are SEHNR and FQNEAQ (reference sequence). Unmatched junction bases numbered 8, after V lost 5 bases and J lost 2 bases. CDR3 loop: CASSPTGQGGNYGYTF. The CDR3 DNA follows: TGTGCCAGCAGCCCCACCGGACAGGGGGGGAACTATGGCTACACCTTC.

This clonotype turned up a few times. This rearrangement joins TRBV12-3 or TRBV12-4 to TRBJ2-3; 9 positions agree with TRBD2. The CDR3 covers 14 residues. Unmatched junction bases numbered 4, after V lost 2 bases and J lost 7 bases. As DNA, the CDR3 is TGTGCCAGCAGTTTAAGACTAGCGGCATATACGCAGTATTTT. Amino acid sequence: CASSLRLAAYTQYF.

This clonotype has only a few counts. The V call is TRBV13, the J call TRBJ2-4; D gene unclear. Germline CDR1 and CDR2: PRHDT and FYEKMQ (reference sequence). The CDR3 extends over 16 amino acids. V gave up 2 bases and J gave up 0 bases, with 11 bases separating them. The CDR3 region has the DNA TGTGCCAGCAGCTTATCAGCATTCCTAGCCAAAAACATTCAGTACTTC. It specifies CASSLSAFLAKNIQYF.

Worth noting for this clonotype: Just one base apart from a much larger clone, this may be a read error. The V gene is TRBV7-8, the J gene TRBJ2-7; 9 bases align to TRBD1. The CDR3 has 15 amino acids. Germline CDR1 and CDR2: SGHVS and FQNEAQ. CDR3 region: CASRRIGTGKETQDF. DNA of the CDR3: TGTGCCAGCAGACGAATAGGGACAGGGAAAGAGACCCAGGACTTC.

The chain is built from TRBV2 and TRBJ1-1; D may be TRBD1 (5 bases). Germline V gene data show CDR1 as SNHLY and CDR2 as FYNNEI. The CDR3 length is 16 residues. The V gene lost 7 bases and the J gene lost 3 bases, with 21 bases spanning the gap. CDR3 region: CASNNLLFGGDTEAFF. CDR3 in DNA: TGTGCCAGCAATAATCTCTTGTTTGGGGGTGACACTGAAGCTTTCTTT. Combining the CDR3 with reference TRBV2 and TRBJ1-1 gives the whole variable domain EPEVTQTPSHQVTQMGQEVILRCVPISNHLYFYWYRQILGQKVEFLVSFYNNEISEKSEIFDDQFSVERPDGSNFTLKIRSTKLEDSAMYFCASNNLLFGGDTEAFFGQGTRLTVV.

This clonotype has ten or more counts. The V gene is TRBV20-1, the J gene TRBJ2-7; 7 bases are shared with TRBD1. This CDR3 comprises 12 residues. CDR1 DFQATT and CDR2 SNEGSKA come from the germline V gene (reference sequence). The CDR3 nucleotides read TGCAGCCAGGGACAGCCCCCTAACGAGCAGTACTTC. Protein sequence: CSQGQPPNEQYF.

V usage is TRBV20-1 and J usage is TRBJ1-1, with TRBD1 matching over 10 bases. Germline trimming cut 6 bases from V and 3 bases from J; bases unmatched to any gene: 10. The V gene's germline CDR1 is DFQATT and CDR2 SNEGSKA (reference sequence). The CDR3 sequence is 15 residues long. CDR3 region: CSAANSGTGDTEAFF. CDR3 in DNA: TGCAGTGCGGCTAACTCCGGGACAGGGGACACTGAAGCTTTCTTT.

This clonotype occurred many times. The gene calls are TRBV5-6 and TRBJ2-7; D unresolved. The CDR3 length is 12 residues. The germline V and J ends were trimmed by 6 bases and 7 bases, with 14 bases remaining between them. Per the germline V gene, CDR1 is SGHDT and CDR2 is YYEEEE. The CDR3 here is CASTREMREQYF. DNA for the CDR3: TGTGCCAGCACACGCGAGATGAGGGAGCAGTACTTC.

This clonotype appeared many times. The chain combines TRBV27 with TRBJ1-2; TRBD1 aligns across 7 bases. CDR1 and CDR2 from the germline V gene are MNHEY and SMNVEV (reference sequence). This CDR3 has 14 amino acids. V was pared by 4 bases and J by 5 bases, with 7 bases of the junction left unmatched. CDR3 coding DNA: TGTGCCAGCAGTTCCGGACAGGCCACATATGGCTACACCTTC. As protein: CASSSGQATYGYTF.

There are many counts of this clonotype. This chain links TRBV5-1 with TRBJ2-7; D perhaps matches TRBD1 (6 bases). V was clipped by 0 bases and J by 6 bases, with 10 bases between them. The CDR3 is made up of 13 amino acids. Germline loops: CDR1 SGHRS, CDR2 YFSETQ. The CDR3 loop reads CASSLVQGFEQYF. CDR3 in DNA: TGCGCCAGCAGCTTGGTCCAGGGGTTCGAGCAGTACTTC.

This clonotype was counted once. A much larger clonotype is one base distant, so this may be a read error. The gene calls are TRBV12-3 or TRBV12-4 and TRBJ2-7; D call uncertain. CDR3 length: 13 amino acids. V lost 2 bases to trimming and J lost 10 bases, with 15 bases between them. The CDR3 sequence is CASSLKGSGAQYF. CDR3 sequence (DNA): TGTGCCAGCAGTTTAAAGGGTTCGGGTGCCCAGTACTTC.

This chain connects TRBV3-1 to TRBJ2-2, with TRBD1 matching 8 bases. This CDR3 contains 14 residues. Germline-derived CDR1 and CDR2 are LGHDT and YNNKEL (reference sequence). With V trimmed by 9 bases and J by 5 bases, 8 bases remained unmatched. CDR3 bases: TGTGCCAGTAGACCAGGGGGCGAGACCGGGGAGCTGTTTTTT. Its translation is CASRPGGETGELFF.

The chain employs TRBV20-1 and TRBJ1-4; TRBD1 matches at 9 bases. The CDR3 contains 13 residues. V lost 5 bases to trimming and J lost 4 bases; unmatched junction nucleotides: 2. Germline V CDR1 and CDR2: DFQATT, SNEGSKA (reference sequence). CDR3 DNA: TGCAGTGCTGTGACAGGGGGTAATGAAAAACTGTTTTTT. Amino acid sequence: CSAVTGGNEKLFF.

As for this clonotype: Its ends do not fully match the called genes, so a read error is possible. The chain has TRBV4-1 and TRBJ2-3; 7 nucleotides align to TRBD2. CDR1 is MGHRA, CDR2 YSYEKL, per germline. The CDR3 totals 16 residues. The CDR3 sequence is CASGQDGGGVTDTQYF. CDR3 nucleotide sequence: TGCGCCAGCGGCCAAGACGGCGGGGGAGTCACAGATACGCAGTATTTT.

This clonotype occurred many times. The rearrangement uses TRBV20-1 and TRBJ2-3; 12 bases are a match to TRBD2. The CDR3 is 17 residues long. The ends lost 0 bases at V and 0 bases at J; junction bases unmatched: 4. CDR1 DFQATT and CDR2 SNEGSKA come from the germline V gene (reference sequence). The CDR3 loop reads CSARDRTSGDSTDTQYF. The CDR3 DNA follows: TGCAGTGCTAGAGATAGGACTAGCGGGGACAGCACAGATACGCAGTATTTT.

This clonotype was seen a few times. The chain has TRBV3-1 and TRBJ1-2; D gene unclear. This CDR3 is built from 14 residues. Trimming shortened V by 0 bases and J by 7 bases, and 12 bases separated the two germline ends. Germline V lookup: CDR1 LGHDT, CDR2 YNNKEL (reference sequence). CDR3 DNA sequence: TGTGCCAGCAGCCAAGATCTGGGGAGGGTTGGCTACACCTTC. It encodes CASSQDLGRVGYTF.

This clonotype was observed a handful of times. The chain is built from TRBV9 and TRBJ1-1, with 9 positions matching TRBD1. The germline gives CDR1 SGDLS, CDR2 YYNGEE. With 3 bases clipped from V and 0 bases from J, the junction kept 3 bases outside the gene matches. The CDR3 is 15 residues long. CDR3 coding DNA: TGTGCCAGCAGCGAGTGGACAGGGGTGAACACTGAAGCTTTCTTT. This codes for CASSEWTGVNTEAFF.

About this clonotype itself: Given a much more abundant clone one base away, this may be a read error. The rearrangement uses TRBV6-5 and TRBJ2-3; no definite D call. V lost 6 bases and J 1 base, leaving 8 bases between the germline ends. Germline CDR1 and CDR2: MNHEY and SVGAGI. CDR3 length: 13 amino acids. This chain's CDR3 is CASRVPGTDTQYF. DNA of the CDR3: TGTGCCAGCAGGGTACCGGGCACAGATACGCAGTATTTT.

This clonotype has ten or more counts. The CDR3 spells CASSFRGTSIYEQYF. The CDR3 coding sequence is TGTGCCAGCAGTTTCAGGGGGACCAGCATCTACGAGCAGTACTTC. This chain connects TRBV12-3 or TRBV12-4 to TRBJ2-7; TRBD1 agrees at 7 bases. V lost 3 bases and J lost 3; bases outside the gene matches: 8. This CDR3 has 15 amino acids.

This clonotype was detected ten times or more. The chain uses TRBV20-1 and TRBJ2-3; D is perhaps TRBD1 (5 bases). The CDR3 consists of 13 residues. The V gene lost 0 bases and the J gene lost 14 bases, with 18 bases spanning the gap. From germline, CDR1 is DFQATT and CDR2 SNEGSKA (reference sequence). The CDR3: CSARDYRQPFPYF. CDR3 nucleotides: TGCAGTGCTAGAGATTATAGACAGCCCTTTCCGTATTTT.